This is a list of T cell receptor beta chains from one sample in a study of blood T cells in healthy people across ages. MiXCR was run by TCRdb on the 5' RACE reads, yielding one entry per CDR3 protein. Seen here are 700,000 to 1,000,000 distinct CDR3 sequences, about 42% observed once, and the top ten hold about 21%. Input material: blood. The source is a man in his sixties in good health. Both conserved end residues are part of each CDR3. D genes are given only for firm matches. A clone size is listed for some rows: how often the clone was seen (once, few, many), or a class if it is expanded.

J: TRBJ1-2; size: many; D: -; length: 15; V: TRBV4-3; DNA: TGCGCCAGCAGTCAAGGAGGAGGGATGGACTATGGCTACACCTTC; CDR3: CASSQGGGMDYGYTF
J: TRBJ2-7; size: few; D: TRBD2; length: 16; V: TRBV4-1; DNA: TGCGCCAGCAGCCACGGGAGGACTCCCTCCTACAATGAGCAGTACTTC; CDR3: CASSHGRTPSYNEQYF
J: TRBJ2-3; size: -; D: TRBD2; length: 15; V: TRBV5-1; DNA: TGCGCCAGCAGCTTTGCTAGCGGGGGTTTAGATACGCAGTATTTT; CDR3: CASSFASGGLDTQYF
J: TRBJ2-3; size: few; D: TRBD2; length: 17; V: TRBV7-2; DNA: TGTGCCAGCAGCTTGGGGACTAGCGGGCCCTCTTTGGATACGCAGTATTTT; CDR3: CASSLGTSGPSLDTQYF
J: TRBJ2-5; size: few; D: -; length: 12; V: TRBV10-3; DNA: TGTGCCATCAGTGCAGAGGGAAGGACCCAGTACTTC; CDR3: CAISAEGRTQYF
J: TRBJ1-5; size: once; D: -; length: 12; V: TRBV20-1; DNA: TGCAGTGCTGGCCCCGTGGGGCAGCCCCAGCATTTT; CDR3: CSAGPVGQPQHF
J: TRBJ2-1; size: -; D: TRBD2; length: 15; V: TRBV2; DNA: TGTGCCAGCCGGCGGACTAGCGGGGGGGCTAGTGAGCAGTTCTTC; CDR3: CASRRTSGGASEQFF
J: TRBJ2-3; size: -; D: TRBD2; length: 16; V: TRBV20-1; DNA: TGCAGTGCTACCCGGACTAGCGGGGGGGCTGTAGATACGCAGTATTTT; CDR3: CSATRTSGGAVDTQYF
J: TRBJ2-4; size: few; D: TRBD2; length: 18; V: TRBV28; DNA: TGTGCCAGCAGTTTATGGAGGTTGGGAGGGTCAGGCAAAAACATTCAGTACTTC; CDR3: CASSLWRLGGSGKNIQYF
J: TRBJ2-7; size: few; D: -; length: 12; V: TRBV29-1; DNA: TGCAGCGTTGCTCCGGGGTGGTACGAGCAGTACTTC; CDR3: CSVAPGWYEQYF
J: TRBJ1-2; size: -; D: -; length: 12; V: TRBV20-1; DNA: TGCAGTGCTAGAGGGGATACATATGGCTACACCTTC; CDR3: CSARGDTYGYTF
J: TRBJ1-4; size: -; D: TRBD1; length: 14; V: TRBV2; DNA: TGTGCCAGCAGACCAGGACAGGGTGTAGGAAAACTGTTTTTT; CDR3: CASRPGQGVGKLFF
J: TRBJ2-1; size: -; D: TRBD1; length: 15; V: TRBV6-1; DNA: TGTGCCAGCAGTGAAGAGGGGGACAGGTACAATGAGCAGTTCTTC; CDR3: CASSEEGDRYNEQFF
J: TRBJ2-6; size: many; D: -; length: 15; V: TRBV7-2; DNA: TGTGCCAGCAGCTTATCGGGCAATGGGGCCAACGTCCTGACTTTC; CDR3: CASSLSGNGANVLTF
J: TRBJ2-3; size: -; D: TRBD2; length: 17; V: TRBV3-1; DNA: TGTGCCAGCAGCCTCCGAACTAGCGGGGGATTGGTAGATACGCAGTATTTT; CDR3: CASSLRTSGGLVDTQYF
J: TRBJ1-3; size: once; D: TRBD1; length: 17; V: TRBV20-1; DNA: TGCAGTGCTAGAGATACCGGACAGGGGGCGGCGGGAAACACCATATATTTT; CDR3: CSARDTGQGAAGNTIYF
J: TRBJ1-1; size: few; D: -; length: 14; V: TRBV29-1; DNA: TGCAGCGTTGAAGATCCCTTCCATCGGTCTGAAGCTTTCTTT; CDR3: CSVEDPFHRSEAFF
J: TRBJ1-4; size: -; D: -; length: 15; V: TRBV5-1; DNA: TGCGCCAGCAGCTTGGATGACGTTGTGAATGAAAAACTGTTTTTT; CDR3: CASSLDDVVNEKLFF
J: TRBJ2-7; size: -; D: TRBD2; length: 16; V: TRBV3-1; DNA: TGTGCCAGCAGCCAAGATAGCGGGGGGCTCGTCTACGAGCAGTACTTC; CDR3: CASSQDSGGLVYEQYF
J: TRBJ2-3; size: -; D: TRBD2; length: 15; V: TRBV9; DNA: TGTGCCAGCAGCGTACTAGCGGGGAGCACAGATACGCAGTATTTT; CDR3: CASSVLAGSTDTQYF
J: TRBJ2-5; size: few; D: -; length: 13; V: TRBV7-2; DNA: TGTGCCAGCAGCTTAGCACCGGCAGAGACCCAGTACTTC; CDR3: CASSLAPAETQYF
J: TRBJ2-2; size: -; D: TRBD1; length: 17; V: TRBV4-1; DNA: TGCGCCAGCAGCCTATCTCCGGGACAGGGATACACCGGGGAGCTGTTTTTT; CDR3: CASSLSPGQGYTGELFF
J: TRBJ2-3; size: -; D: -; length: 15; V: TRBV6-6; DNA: TGTGCCAGCAGTTACACCCGGCGTTCCGCAGATACGCAGTATTTT; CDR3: CASSYTRRSADTQYF
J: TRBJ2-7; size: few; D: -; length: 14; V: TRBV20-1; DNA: TGCAGTGCTAGATTAGGGACGGCAGGGGGGGAGCAGTACTTC; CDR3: CSARLGTAGGEQYF
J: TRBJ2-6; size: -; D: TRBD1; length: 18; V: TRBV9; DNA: TGTGCCAGCAGCGTAGAAGAGACAGGGATATTTGGGGCCAACGTCCTGACTTTC; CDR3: CASSVEETGIFGANVLTF
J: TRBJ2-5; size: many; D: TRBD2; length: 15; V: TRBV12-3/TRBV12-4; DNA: TGTGCCAGCAGTCCTGGACTAGCGACCCAAGAGACCCAGTACTTC; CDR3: CASSPGLATQETQYF
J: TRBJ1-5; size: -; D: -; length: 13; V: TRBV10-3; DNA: TGTGCCATCAGTGTGGAGCCGGGCACAGCCCAGCATTTT; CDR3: CAISVEPGTAQHF
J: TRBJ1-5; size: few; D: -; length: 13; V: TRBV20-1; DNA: TGCAGTGCTAGTGCTGACAGCAATCAGCCCCAGCATTTT; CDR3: CSASADSNQPQHF
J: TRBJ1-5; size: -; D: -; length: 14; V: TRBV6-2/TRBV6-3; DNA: TGTGCCAGCAGTTACTCGGGGTTGCGGCAGCCCCAGCATTTT; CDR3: CASSYSGLRQPQHF
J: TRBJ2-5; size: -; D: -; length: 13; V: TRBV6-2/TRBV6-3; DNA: TGTGCCAACAGTCGCCTGACTTGGGAGACCCAGTACTTC; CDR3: CANSRLTWETQYF
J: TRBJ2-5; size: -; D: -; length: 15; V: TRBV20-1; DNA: TGCAGTCTCGGGTGGGTCGGGGGCTACCAAGAGACCCAGTACTTC; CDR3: CSLGWVGGYQETQYF
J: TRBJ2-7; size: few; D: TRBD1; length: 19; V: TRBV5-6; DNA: TGTGCCAGCAGCTACCAAACGGACAGGGTAACTTCACGGTACTACGAGCAGTACTTC; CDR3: CASSYQTDRVTSRYYEQYF
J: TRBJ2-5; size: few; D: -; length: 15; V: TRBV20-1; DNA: TGCAGTGCTGAAGGCTCCTCGGACTTACAAGAGACCCAGTACTTC; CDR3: CSAEGSSDLQETQYF
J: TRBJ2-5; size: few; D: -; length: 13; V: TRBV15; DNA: TGTGCCACCAGCACCGGACAGAGGGAGACCCAGTACTTC; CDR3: CATSTGQRETQYF
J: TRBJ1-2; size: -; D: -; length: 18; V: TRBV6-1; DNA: TGTGCCAGCATAGGAAGGCGCGGGACCTCTAAAGCTAACTATGGCTACACCTTC; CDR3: CASIGRRGTSKANYGYTF
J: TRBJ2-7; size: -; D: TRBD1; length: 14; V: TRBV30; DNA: TGTGCCTGGGGACCCGGGACAGGGGGCATCGAGCAGTACTTC; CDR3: CAWGPGTGGIEQYF
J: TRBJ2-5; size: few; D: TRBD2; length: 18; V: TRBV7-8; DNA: TGTGCCAGCAGCTTAGATTCCACTAGCGGGGGGCTACAAGAGACCCAGTACTTC; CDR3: CASSLDSTSGGLQETQYF
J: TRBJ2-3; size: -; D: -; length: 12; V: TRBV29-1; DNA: TGCAGCGTTGAACAGGACCCAGATACGCAGTATTTT; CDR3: CSVEQDPDTQYF
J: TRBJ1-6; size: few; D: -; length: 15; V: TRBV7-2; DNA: TGTGCCAGCAGCTGGCAGCGGGGGCAAAATTCACCCCTCCACTTT; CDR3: CASSWQRGQNSPLHF
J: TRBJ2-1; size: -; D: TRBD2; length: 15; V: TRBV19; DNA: TGTGCCAGTAGTAACCCTAGCGGCTGGGACAATGAGCAGTTCTTC; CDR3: CASSNPSGWDNEQFF
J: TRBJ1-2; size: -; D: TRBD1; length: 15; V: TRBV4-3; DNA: TGCGCCAGCAGCCATAACCAGGGGGCAAAGTATGGCTACACCTTC; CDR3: CASSHNQGAKYGYTF
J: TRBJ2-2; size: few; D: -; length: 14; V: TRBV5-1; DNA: TGCGCCAGCAGTCCGGTTGCGAACACCGGGGAGCTGTTTTTT; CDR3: CASSPVANTGELFF
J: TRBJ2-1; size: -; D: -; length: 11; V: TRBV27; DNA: TGTGCCAGCAATAGGGGCGATGAGCAGTTCTTC; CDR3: CASNRGDEQFF
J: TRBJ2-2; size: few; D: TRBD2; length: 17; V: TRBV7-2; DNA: TGTGCCAGCAGCCCACGCACTAGCGGGGGCCTAGCCGGGGAGCTGTTTTTT; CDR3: CASSPRTSGGLAGELFF
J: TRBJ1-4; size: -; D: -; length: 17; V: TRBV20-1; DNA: TGCAGTGCTAGAGATCTCTTGCCCCGGGATATCAATGAAAAACTGTTTTTT; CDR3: CSARDLLPRDINEKLFF
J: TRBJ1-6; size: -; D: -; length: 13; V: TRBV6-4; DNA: TGTGCCAGCCGCAGGGAGAATAATTCACCCCTCCACTTT; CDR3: CASRRENNSPLHF
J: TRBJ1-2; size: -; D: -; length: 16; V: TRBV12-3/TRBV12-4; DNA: TGTGCCAGCCGCCCCTGGGGAGGGGTGGGCCACTATGGCTACACCTTC; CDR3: CASRPWGGVGHYGYTF
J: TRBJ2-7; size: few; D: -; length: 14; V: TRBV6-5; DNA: TGTGCCAGCAGGGATAACCACCTCTCCTACGAGCAGTACTTC; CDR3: CASRDNHLSYEQYF
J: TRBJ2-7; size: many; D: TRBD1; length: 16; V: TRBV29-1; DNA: TGCAGCGTTGTGGTTCCTGGCGGACAGGGGCACTACGAGCAGTACTTC; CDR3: CSVVVPGGQGHYEQYF
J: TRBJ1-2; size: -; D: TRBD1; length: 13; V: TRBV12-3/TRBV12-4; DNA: TGTGCCAGCAGTGCCCAACAGGGGTACGGCTACACCTTC; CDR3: CASSAQQGYGYTF
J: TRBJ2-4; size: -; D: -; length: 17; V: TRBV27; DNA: TGTGCCAGCAGTTTAATCGGGACAAAGGCGGCCAAAAACATTCAGTACTTC; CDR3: CASSLIGTKAAKNIQYF
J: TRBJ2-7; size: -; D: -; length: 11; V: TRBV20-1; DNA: TGCAGTGCTAGGAAGGGCTACGAGCAGTACTTC; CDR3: CSARKGYEQYF
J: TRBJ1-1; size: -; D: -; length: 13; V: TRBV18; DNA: TGTGCCAGCTCACCACCGTTGGGAGGTGAAGCTTTCTTT; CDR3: CASSPPLGGEAFF
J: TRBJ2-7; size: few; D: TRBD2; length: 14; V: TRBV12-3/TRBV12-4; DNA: TGTGCCAGCAGTCAAAGCGGGGGCCGCTACGAGCAGTACTTC; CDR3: CASSQSGGRYEQYF
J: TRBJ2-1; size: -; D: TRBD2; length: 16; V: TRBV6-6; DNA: TGTGCCAGCAGTTCCACGACTAGCGGTTTCTACAATGAGCAGTTCTTC; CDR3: CASSSTTSGFYNEQFF
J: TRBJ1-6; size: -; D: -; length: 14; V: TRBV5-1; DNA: TGCGCCAGCACCATGGGGACGGGGACGGCGTCCCTCCACTTT; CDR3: CASTMGTGTASLHF
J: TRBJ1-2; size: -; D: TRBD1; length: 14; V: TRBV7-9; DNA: TGTGCCAGCAGCTTGGGACAGGCCCACTATGGCTACACCTTC; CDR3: CASSLGQAHYGYTF
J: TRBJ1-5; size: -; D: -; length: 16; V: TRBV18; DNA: TGTGCCAGCTCACCACCGATCAGGGCCGGGCGTCGGCCCCAGCATTTT; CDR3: CASSPPIRAGRRPQHF
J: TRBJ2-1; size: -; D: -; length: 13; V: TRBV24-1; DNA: TGTGCCACCAGCCAGGGATCCGGCAATGAGCAGTTCTTC; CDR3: CATSQGSGNEQFF
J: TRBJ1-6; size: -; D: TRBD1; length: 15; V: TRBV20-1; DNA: TGCAGTGCTGACCTAGGGACAGGCAGAAATCCACCCCTCCACTTT; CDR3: CSADLGTGRNPPLHF